This T cell receptor (beta chain) was captured in a study of response to subunit inactivated influenza vaccine (dated by TCRdb to the late 2010s). About the investigation overall: Deep quantitative T cell receptor repertoire profiling was used in the study to track responses to a trivalent subunit inactivated influenza vaccine.

On the study overall, not on this receptor specifically: It was suggested by the authors that each seasonal influenza vaccination may recruit only a limited number of new T cells.

This clonotype was seen only a few times. There is no known antigen for this receptor. Base-call qualities are not available, and no considerably larger clone is one nucleotide away. The library relied on RT-PCR. The reads were generated on an Illumina HiSeq 2500. The raw public reads went through TCRdb reprocessing: fastp at Q25, MiXCR clone calling, in-frame beta chains kept. Entries are consolidated by CDR3 protein sequence, retaining the most common genes and DNA. The sample has 500,000 to 550,000 distinct CDR3 sequences on record, approximately 20% of them singletons. The ten most abundant clones make up about 3% of the sample. The same data also went into a second study, on T cells expressing NK-cell markers. As the second paper documents: 5'RACE template switching, by which a universal primer site and unique molecular identifiers were added, was used to make TCR beta cDNA libraries. Three sorted T-cell subsets (CD3+CD56+NKG2C+, CD3+CD56+NKG2C- and CD3+CD56-NKG2C+) from about 8 donors had their TCR beta-chain repertoires profiled. Seven of the eight sequenced donors were HCMV-seropositive and one was HCMV-seronegative. In several experiments an anti-gammadeltaTCR antibody was added to restrict sorting to alphabetaTCR-expressing T cells. For about 6 donors, the dominant CD3+CD56+NKG2C+ clonotypes were among the top 10 CD8+ clonotypes and accounted for about 1.0-7.5% of CD8+ T cells. Those dominant clonotypes were again the most abundant among CD3+CD56-NKG2C+ cells in several donors, at roughly 25-65%. Whether the expanded NKG2C-expressing T cell clones were specific for HCMV antigens was left unclear. All eight donors whose samples were sequenced were randomly selected healthy volunteers, three of them men and five women. A commercial ELISA kit detecting HCMV-specific IgG in serum was used to determine HCMV serostatus. Peripheral blood mononuclear cells were isolated from blood by Ficoll density gradient centrifugation. CD4+ and CD8+ T cells were isolated from PBMC by magnetic immunoseparation with Miltenyi isolation kits. cDNA synthesis was primed from the TCR beta constant segment, followed by two successive PCR amplification steps. Sequencing of the libraries produced 2 x 150 bp reads on Illumina HiSeq 2000/2500, MiSeq or NextSeq. MIGEC handled demultiplexing of the reads and grouping by UMI, while MiTCR was used to assemble and quantify clonotypes. To remove erroneous sequences, TCR cDNA sequences were retained only when supported by two or more reads. Downstream repertoire analysis used the tcR package, and clonotypes were matched across fractions by CDR3 nucleotide sequence plus V segment. VDJmatch was used to annotate antigen specificity against VDJdb, with one amino acid substitution in CDR3 allowed.

The sequencing here drew on CD4+ T cells sorted from PBMCs, taken 11 to 12 days after vaccination. The source of this sequence is a middle-aged man who received an inactivated influenza vaccine. Donor details come from another sample of the same person, matched by shared clones.

This receptor has the CDR3 CASSGHYTEAFF. The DNA sequence is given as TGTGCCAGCAGTGGACACTACACTGAAGCTTTCTTT. This receptor chain uses TRBV12-3 or TRBV12-4 and TRBJ1-1, and perhaps TRBD1 as D gene, on 5 matching bases. The CDR3 covers 12 residues, taking in both the cysteine and the phenylalanine. CDR3 DNA is the only sequence kept; it has 36 bases, read in frame from the first base. V and J are truncated by 5 bases and 3 bases respectively, leaving an intervening sequence of 7 bases.